This T cell receptor beta chain was captured by sequencing in a study of cytomegalovirus exposure and HLA in healthy donors. As concerns this clone: Its antigen is not identified.

Findings of the study overall: Sequencing likely caused a cluster of highly shared sequence variants. Cytomegalovirus association was listed for 164 TCR beta chains. Under in vitro conditions, a few CMV-associated chains were confirmed as specific for CMV antigens.

CDR3 size: 15 residues. V lost 2 bases and J lost 2, with 14 bases in between. From germline, CDR1 is SGHRS and CDR2 YFSETQ. The PCR was carried out with 60 Vbeta primers and 13 Jbeta primers. Assay: immunoSEQ multiplex PCR; the TCRdb copy retains only in-frame clones and omits some. The sample has some 100,000 clones; 81% are singletons. What was sequenced was PBMCs. V is TRBV5-1 and J is TRBJ2-7, with TRBD1 as a possible D gene (6 bases). The clonotype comes from a girl aged 2 to 9 in good health and CMV-seropositive. The CDR3 nucleotides are TGCGCCAGCAGCTTAGAGACAGGAGGTACCTACGAGCAGTACTTC. Translation gives CASSLETGGTYEQYF.